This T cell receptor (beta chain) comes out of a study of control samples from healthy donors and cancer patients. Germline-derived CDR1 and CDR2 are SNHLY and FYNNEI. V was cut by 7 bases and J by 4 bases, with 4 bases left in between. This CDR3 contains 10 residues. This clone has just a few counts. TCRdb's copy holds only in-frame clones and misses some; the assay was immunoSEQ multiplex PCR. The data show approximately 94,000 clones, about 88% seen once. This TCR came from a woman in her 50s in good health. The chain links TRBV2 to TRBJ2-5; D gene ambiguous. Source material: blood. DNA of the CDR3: TGTGCCAGCAAGTTAGAGACCCAGTACTTC. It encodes CASKLETQYF.